This T cell receptor (beta chain) comes out of a study of technical replicates of blood from a handful of donors. The CDR3 has 16 residues. Germline V gene sequence: CDR1 MGHRA, CDR2 YSYEKL. The trim removed 5 bases at V and 7 bases at J, leaving 9 bases unmatched. Profiling relied on immunoSEQ multiplex PCR, and the TCRdb table lists in-frame clones only, not all of them. The table shows around 80,000 clones, with roughly 98% occurring only once. Source material: T cells isolated from PBMCs. The V call is TRBV4-1, the J call TRBJ2-1, with 12 bases fitting TRBD2. The TCR originated in a human donor in good health. The CDR3 loop reads CASSWGLAGTLNEQFF. The CDR3 coding sequence is TGCGCCAGCAGCTGGGGACTAGCGGGCACTTTAAATGAGCAGTTCTTC.